The source of this T cell receptor (beta chain) is a study of T cell responses to AZD1222 COVID-19 vaccine. CDR3 length: 15 residues. The germline CDR1 and CDR2 sequences are ENHRY and SYGVKD. The junction had 15 bases not matched to a gene; V was cut back by 11 bases and J by 5 bases. Study results and limitations: Regions 160-218 and 743-854 dominated among vaccine-associated CD4 TCRs spanning spike. Donors were chiefly white British, with a greater number of females, and clonal diversity was perhaps underestimated.

On this clone itself: What it binds is not known.

This table comes from immunoSEQ multiplex PCR, and its TCRdb copy is limited to in-frame clones, with some not included. This table has some 200,000 clones, 90% to 95% appearing once. This specimen consisted of peripheral blood, obtained 28 days after the second dose of the MenACWY control vaccine. The clonotype was recovered from an adult who received the MenACWY meningococcal vaccine as a control. The chain is built from TRBV10-3 and TRBJ2-1; the match to TRBD1 covers 7 bases. The CDR3, as DNA: TGTGCCTCGACAGGGCAGGGGGACGCAAACAATGAGCAGTTCTTC. Its protein is CASTGQGDANNEQFF.